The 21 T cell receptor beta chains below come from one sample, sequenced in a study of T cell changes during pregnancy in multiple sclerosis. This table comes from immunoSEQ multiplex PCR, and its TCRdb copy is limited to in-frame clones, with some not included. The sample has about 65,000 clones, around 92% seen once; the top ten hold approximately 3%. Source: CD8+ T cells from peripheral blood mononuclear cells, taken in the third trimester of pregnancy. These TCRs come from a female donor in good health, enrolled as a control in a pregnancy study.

CDR3 DNA: TGTGCCAGCAGCTTATCGAGCGGGGGGGCTTTAGAGACCCAGTACTTC. Residues: CASSLSSGGALETQYF. This chain uses TRBV7-2 with TRBJ2-5; 10 positions agree with TRBD2. Germline values: CDR1 SGHTA, CDR2 FQGNSA. Trimming cost V 2 bases and J 4 bases; bases outside gene matches: 7. This CDR3 is 16 amino acids long.

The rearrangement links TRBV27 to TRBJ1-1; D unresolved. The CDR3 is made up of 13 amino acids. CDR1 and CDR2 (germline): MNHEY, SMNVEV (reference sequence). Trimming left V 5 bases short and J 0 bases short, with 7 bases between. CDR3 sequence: CASSRVMNTEAFF. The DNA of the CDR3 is TGTGCCAGCAGTCGGGTTATGAACACTGAAGCTTTCTTT.

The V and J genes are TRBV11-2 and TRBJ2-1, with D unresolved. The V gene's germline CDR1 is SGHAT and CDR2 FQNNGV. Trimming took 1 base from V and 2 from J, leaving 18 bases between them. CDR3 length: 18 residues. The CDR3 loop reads CASSLGVRLLSPYNEQFF. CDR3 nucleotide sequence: TGTGCCAGCAGCTTAGGGGTCAGGCTCCTGAGTCCCTACAATGAGCAGTTCTTC.

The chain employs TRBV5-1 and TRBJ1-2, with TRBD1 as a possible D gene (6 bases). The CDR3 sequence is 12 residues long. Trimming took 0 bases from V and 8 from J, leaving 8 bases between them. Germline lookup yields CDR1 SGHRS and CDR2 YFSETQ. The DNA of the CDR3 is TGCGCCAGCAGCTTGGACAGGGACGGCTACACCTTC. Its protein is CASSLDRDGYTF.

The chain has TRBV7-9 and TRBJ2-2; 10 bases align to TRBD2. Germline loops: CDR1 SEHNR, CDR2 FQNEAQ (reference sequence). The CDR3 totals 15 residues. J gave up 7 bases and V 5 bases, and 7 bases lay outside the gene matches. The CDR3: CASSRAGGPIGELFF. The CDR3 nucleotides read TGTGCCAGCAGCCGAGCGGGGGGGCCGATCGGGGAGCTGTTTTTT.

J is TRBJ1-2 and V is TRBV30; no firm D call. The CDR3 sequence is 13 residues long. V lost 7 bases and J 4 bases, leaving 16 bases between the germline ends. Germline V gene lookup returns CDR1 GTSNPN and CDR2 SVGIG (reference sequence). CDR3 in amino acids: CASYTLGLYGYTF. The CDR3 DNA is TGTGCCTCTTACACATTGGGCCTCTATGGCTACACCTTC.

Written as DNA, the CDR3 is TGTGCCGCCATAGCGGGGAGAGGAAATACGCAGTATTTT. Its protein product is CAAIAGRGNTQYF. The chain is built from TRBV2 and TRBJ2-3; TRBD2 aligns across 8 bases. This CDR3 region has 13 residues. Germline lookup yields CDR1 SNHLY and CDR2 FYNNEI. The V segment lost 11 bases and the J segment 7 bases; nucleotides outside the gene matches: 11.

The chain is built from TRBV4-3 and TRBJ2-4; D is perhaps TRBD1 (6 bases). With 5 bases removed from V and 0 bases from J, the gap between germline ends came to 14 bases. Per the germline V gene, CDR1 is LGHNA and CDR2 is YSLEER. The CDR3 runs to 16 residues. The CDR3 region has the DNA TGCGCCAGCAGCTCAGGCCAGGGGATAGCCAAAAACATTCAGTACTTC. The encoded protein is CASSSGQGIAKNIQYF.

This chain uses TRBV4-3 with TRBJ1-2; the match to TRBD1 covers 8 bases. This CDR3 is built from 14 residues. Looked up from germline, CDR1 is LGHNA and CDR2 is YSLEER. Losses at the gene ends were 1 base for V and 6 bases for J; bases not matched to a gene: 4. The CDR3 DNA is TGCGCCAGCAGCCAAGGGACAGGGAGAGATGGCTACACCTTC. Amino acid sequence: CASSQGTGRDGYTF.

The CDR3 bases are TGTGCCAGACACAATGACAGGGGGGATGGCTACACCTTC. Encoded protein: CARHNDRGDGYTF. The chain couples TRBV6-4 to TRBJ1-2, with 9 bases lining up with TRBD1. The CDR3 has 13 residues. CDR1 is MRHNA, CDR2 SNTAGT, per germline. The V and J ends lost 9 bases and 6 bases, in that order; junction bases with no gene match: 8.

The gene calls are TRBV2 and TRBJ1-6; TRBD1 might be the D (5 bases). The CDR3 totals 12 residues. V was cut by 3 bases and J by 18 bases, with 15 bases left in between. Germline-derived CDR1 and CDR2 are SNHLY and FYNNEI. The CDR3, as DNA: TGTGCCAGCAGTGAGCCGGGGGAAATCCCCCACTTT. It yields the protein CASSEPGEIPHF.

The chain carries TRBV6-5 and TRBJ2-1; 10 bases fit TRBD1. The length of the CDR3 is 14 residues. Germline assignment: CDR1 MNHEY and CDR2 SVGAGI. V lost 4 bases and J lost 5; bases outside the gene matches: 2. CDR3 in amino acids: CASSLGQGNNEQFF. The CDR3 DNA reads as TGTGCCAGCAGTTTGGGACAGGGGAACAATGAGCAGTTCTTC.

DNA of the CDR3: TGTGCCAGCGGGGGGGGACCGACCTACGAGCAGTACTTC. It translates to CASGGGPTYEQYF. The chain is built from TRBV7-8 and TRBJ2-7, with 7 bases identical to TRBD2. V dropped 8 bases and J dropped 2; count of bases not matched to a gene: 6. CDR3 size: 13 residues. Per germline, CDR1 SGHVS and CDR2 FQNEAQ.

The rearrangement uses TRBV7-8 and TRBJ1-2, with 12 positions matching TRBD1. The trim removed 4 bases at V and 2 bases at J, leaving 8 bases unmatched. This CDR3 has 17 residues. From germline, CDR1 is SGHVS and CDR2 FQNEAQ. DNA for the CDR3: TGTGCCAGCAGCTATCCGGGACAGGGGGCCGTCAACTATGGCTACACCTTC. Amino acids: CASSYPGQGAVNYGYTF.

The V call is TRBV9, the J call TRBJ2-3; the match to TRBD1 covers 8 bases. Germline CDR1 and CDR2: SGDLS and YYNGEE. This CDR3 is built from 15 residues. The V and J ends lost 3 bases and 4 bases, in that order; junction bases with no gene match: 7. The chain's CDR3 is CASSGQGNRADTQYF. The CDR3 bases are TGTGCCAGCAGCGGACAGGGGAATCGGGCAGATACGCAGTATTTT.

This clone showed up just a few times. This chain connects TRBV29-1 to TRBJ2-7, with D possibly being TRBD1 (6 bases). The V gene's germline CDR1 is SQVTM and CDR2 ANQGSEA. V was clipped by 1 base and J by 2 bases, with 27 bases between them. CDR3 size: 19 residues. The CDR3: CSVEGMTGVESRGTYEQYF. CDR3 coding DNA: TGCAGCGTTGAAGGGATGACAGGTGTAGAGAGTCGTGGAACCTACGAGCAGTACTTC.

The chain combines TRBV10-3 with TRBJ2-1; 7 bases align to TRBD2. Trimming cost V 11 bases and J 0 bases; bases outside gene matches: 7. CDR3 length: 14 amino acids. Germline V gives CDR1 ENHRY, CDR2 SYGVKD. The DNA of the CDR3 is TGTGCCTCGGGAGGCACTGACTCCTACAATGAGCAGTTCTTC. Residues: CASGGTDSYNEQFF.

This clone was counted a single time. In DNA form, the CDR3 reads TGTGCCAGCAGCCACACAAACCAATGGACAGGGTATACTGAAGCTTTCTTT. Translation: CASSHTNQWTGYTEAFF. The V and J genes are TRBV4-2 and TRBJ1-1; 8 nucleotides agree with TRBD1. The germline V gene encodes CDR1 LGHNA and CDR2 YNFKEQ. V dropped 3 bases and J dropped 5; count of bases not matched to a gene: 14. The CDR3 covers 17 residues.

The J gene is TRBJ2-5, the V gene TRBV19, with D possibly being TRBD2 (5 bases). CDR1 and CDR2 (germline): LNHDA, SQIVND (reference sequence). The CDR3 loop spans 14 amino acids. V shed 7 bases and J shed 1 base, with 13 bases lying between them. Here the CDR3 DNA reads TGTGCCAGTACCTCTACCGGGATCCAAGAGACCCAGTACTTC. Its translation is CASTSTGIQETQYF.

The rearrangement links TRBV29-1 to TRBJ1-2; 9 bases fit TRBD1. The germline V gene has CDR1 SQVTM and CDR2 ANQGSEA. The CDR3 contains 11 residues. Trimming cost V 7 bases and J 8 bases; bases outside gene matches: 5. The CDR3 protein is CSAGTGNGYTF. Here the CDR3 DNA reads TGCAGCGCCGGGACAGGGAACGGCTACACCTTC.

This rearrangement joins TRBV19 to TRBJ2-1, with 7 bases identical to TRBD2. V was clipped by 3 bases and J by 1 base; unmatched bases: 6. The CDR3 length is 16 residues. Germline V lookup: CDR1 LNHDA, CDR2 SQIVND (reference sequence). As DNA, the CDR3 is TGTGCCAGTAGTATGGGTCGGGGGGTTTCCTACAATGAGCAGTTCTTC. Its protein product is CASSMGRGVSYNEQFF. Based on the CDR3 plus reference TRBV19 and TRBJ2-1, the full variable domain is DGGITQSPKYLFRKEGQNVTLSCEQNLNHDAMYWYRQDPGQGLRLIYYSQIVNDFQKGDIAEGYSVSREKKESFPLTVTSAQKNPTAFYLCASSMGRGVSYNEQFFGPGTRLTVL.